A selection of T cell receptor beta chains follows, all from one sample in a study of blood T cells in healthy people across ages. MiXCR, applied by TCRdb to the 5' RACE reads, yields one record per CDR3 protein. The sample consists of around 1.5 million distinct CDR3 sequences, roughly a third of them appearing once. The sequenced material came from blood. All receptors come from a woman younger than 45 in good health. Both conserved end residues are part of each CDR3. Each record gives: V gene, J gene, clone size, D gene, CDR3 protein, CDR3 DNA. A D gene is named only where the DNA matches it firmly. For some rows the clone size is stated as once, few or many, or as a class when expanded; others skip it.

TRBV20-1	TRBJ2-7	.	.	CSAQRTRGSNEQYF	TGCAGTGCCCAGAGGACGCGGGGCTCCAACGAGCAGTACTTC
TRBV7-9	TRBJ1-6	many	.	CASSLDLNGNSPLHF	TGTGCCAGCAGCTTAGACCTGAATGGGAATTCACCCCTCCACTTT
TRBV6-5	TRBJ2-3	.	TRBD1	CAGSYGGQGIADTQYF	TGTGCCGGCAGTTACGGTGGACAGGGGATAGCAGATACGCAGTATTTT
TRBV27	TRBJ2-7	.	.	CASRGWDPPYEQYF	TGTGCCAGCAGAGGTTGGGATCCCCCCTACGAGCAGTACTTC
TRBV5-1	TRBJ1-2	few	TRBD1	CASSWGQGRSNYGYTF	TGCGCCAGCAGCTGGGGACAGGGACGGAGTAACTATGGCTACACCTTC
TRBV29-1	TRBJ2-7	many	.	CSVVFHEQYF	TGCAGCGTTGTTTTCCACGAGCAGTACTTC
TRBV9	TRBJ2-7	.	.	CASSGPVGSYNEQYF	TGTGCCAGCAGCGGACCTGTGGGCAGTTACAATGAGCAGTACTTC
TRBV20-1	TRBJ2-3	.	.	CSARDFGGTDTQYF	TGCAGTGCTAGAGATTTTGGGGGAACGGATACGCAGTATTTT
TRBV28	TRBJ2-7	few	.	CASSLPLTGKYEQYF	TGTGCCAGCAGTTTACCTCTAACAGGAAAGTACGAGCAGTACTTC
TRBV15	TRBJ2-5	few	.	CATSRQTGATQETQYF	TGTGCCACCAGCAGACAAACCGGGGCAACCCAAGAGACCCAGTACTTC
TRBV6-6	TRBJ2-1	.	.	CASSYSFGNEQFF	TGTGCCAGCAGTTACTCGTTCGGCAATGAGCAGTTCTTC
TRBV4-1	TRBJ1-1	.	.	CASSQDGRFKLNTEAFF	TGCGCCAGCAGCCAAGATGGCAGGTTTAAGCTGAACACTGAAGCTTTCTTT
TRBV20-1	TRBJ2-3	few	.	CSARAGFPTDTQYF	TGCAGTGCTAGGGCAGGGTTTCCCACAGATACGCAGTATTTT
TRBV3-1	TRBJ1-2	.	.	CASSHRDSRYGYTF	TGTGCCAGCAGCCATCGAGACAGTCGCTATGGCTACACCTTC
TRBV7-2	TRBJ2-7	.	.	CASRLRAGGYEQYF	TGTGCCAGCAGGTTGAGAGCGGGTGGGTACGAGCAGTACTTC
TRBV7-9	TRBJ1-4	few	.	CASSPRQPATNEKLFF	TGTGCCAGCAGCCCCCGACAGCCAGCAACTAATGAAAAACTGTTTTTT
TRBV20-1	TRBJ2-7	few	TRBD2	CSVNGRVPDYEQYF	TGCAGTGTGAACGGGAGGGTCCCCGACTACGAGCAGTACTTC
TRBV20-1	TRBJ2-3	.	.	CSATSGSFLYTQYF	TGCAGTGCCACCTCCGGGTCATTCTTATATACGCAGTATTTT
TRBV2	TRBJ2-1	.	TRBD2	CASRVSLSGTTPFF	TGTGCCAGCAGGGTTTCACTCTCCGGGACTACGCCGTTCTTC
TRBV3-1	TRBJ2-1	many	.	CASSQGPPGVGDEQFF	TGTGCCAGCAGCCAAGGGCCCCCGGGTGTGGGGGATGAGCAGTTCTTC
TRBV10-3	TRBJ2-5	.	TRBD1	CAISPPGQGVETQYF	TGTGCCATCAGTCCCCCGGGACAGGGGGTGGAGACCCAGTACTTC
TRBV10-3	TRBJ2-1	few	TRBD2	CAISELAGAPTGNEQFF	TGTGCCATCAGTGAACTAGCGGGAGCCCCGACGGGAAATGAGCAGTTCTTC
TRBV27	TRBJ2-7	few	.	CASSLWAGTASYEQYF	TGTGCCAGCAGTTTATGGGCCGGGACGGCCTCCTACGAGCAGTACTTC
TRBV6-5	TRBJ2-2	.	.	CASSWGVPTGELFF	TGTGCCAGCAGTTGGGGCGTCCCCACCGGGGAGCTGTTTTTT
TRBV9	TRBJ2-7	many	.	CASSLLPGEQYF	TGTGCCAGCAGCCTTCTACCCGGCGAGCAGTACTTC
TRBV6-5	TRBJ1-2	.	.	CASRPITGFGNGYTF	TGTGCCAGCAGACCTATAACAGGTTTTGGGAATGGCTACACCTTC
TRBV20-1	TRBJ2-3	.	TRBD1	CSARDRGWLAGGRTDTQYF	TGCAGTGCAAGGGACAGGGGTTGGCTGGCGGGAGGTAGGACAGATACGCAGTATTTT
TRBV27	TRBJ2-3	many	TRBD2	CASSSTSEDTQYF	TGTGCCAGCAGTTCAACTAGCGAGGATACGCAGTATTTT
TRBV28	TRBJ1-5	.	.	CASSSNGLGTYSNQPQHF	TGTGCCAGCAGTTCCAACGGACTTGGGACATATAGCAATCAGCCCCAGCATTTT
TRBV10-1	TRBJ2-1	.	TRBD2	CASSLGLAEGYSYNEQFF	TGCGCCAGCAGTCTGGGACTAGCGGAGGGCTATTCCTACAATGAGCAGTTCTTC
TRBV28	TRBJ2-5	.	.	CAGSPDPTHIQETQYF	TGTGCCGGCAGTCCCGACCCGACGCACATCCAAGAGACCCAGTACTTC
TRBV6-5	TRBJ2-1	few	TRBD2	CASSYSETSGGPYNEQFF	TGTGCCAGCAGTTACTCGGAGACTAGCGGGGGTCCCTACAATGAGCAGTTCTTC
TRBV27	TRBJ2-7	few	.	CASSLLGLDPDEQYF	TGTGCCAGCAGTTTATTAGGTTTAGACCCTGACGAGCAGTACTTC
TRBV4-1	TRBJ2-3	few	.	CASSLGGGRVLTDTQYF	TGCGCCAGCAGCCTTGGAGGGGGTAGAGTCTTGACAGATACGCAGTATTTT
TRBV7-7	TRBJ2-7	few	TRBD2	CASRLLGGRGPYEQYF	TGTGCCAGCAGACTACTTGGGGGGAGGGGCCCCTACGAGCAGTACTTC
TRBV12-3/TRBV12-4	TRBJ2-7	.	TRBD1	CASSQQGQGAREQYF	TGTGCCAGCAGTCAACAGGGACAGGGGGCACGCGAGCAGTACTTC
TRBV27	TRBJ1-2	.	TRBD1	CASSADRLGGYTF	TGTGCCAGCAGTGCGGACAGGCTAGGTGGCTACACCTTC
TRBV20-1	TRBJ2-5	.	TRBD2	CSAPTGTSGGASRETQYF	TGCAGTGCCCCCACCGGGACTAGCGGGGGGGCCTCCCGAGAGACCCAGTACTTC
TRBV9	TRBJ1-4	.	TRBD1	CASSGTGAVNEKLFF	TGTGCCAGCAGCGGGACAGGGGCCGTGAATGAAAAACTGTTTTTT
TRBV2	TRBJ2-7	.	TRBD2	CASRRGLAGLYEQYF	TGTGCCAGCAGACGCGGACTAGCGGGATTGTACGAGCAGTACTTC
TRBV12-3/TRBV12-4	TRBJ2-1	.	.	CASGGGRGSYNEQFF	TGTGCCAGCGGGGGGGGCAGGGGCTCATACAATGAGCAGTTCTTC
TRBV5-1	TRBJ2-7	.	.	CASSSGLFSVEQYF	TGCGCCAGCAGCTCCGGACTTTTTTCCGTCGAGCAGTACTTC
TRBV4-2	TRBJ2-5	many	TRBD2	CASSPRLAGAQETQYF	TGTGCCAGCAGCCCGCGACTAGCGGGGGCCCAAGAGACCCAGTACTTC
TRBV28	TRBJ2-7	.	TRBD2	CASSFLGLAGLGEQYF	TGTGCCAGCAGTTTCCTCGGACTAGCGGGCCTGGGAGAGCAGTACTTC
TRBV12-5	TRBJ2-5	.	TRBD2	CASSGGTMGSQETQYF	TGTGCTAGTAGCGGGGGGACAATGGGTTCTCAAGAGACCCAGTACTTC
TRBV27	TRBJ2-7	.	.	CASSLQAGVGYEQYF	TGTGCCAGCAGTTTACAGGCAGGGGTGGGCTACGAGCAGTACTTC
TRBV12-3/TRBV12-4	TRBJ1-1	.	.	CASRRTGMNTEAFF	TGTGCCAGCCGGCGGACTGGGATGAACACTGAAGCTTTCTTT
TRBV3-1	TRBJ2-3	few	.	CASSQAPGRITDTQYF	TGTGCCAGCAGCCAAGCGCCGGGACGGATCACAGATACGCAGTATTTT
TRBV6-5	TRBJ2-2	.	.	CAGRQRQDTGELFF	TGTGCCGGCCGGCAGCGGCAGGACACCGGGGAGCTGTTTTTT
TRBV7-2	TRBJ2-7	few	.	CASSSRYRSYEQYF	TGTGCCAGCAGCTCCCGATATCGGTCCTACGAGCAGTACTTC
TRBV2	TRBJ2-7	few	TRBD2	CASSLAGGPLISYEQYF	TGTGCCAGCAGCTTAGCGGGAGGGCCCTTGATTTCCTACGAGCAGTACTTC